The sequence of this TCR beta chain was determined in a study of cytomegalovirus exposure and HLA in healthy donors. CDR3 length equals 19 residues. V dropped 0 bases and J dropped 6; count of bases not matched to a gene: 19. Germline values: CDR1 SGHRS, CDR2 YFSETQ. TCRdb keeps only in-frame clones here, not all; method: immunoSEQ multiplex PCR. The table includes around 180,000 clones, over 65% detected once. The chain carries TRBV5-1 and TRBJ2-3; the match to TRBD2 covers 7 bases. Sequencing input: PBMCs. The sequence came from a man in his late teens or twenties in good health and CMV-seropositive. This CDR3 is CASSLEGLRGGLAMDTQYF. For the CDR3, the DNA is TGCGCCAGCAGCTTGGAGGGGCTTCGGGGAGGGTTAGCGATGGATACGCAGTATTTT. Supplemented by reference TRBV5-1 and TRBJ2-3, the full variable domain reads KAGVTQTPRYLIKTRGQQVTLSCSPISGHRSVSWYQQTPGQGLQFLFEYFSETQRNKGNFPGRFSGRQFSNSRSEMNVSTLELGDSALYLCASSLEGLRGGLAMDTQYFGPGTRLTVL.